This T cell receptor beta chain was captured by sequencing in a study of follicular helper T cells after annual influenza vaccination. J gave up 4 bases and V 2 bases, and 5 bases lay outside the gene matches. CDR1 and CDR2 (germline): SGHDT, YYEEEE. The CDR3 has 16 amino acids. Time point denoted: 2015-2016 season, 7 days after influenza vaccination. Subjects lived in the community and lacked influenza vaccine within the prior 6 months. Sequencing used immunoSEQ multiplex PCR; TCRdb keeps in-frame clones, though not all of them. The profile covers some 7,000 clones, with around 82% appearing a single time and 1.4% taken by the ten largest.

This clonotype originated in an adult who received the influenza vaccine. This material consisted of CXCR5- memory CD4+ T cells sorted from blood, taken 7 days after influenza vaccination. J is TRBJ2-3 and V is TRBV5-6; 12 bases agree with TRBD1. The CDR3 is CASSFGTGGASDTQYF. The CDR3 nucleotides are TGTGCCAGCAGCTTTGGGACAGGGGGCGCATCAGATACGCAGTATTTT.